The clone carrying this T cell receptor beta chain was observed at least ten times. The CDR3 is made up of 17 amino acids. CDR1 and CDR2 from the germline V gene are SGHAT and FQNNGV. J gave up 2 bases and V 1 base, and 8 bases lay outside the gene matches. Library construction for TCR beta used iRepertoire HTBI primers and Arm-PCR of CDR3 regions. TCRdb re-called the multiplex PCR reads through MiXCR, storing one row per CDR3 protein. Of roughly 400,000 distinct CDR3 sequences in the sample, around 16% were seen once. Time point denoted: newly diagnosed GD, antithyroid drugs for less than 3 months. The authors made the TCR library using RNA they extracted from PBMCs. The record originates from a study of regulatory T cells in long-lasting Graves disease. A further study also used this sample, focusing on T cells in Graves' hyperthyroidism and ophthalmopathy. From that report: From stable hyperthyroidism, ophthalmopathy was separated by a 13 V-J model.

The rearrangement links TRBV11-2 to TRBJ2-7; 10 nucleotides agree with TRBD1. The sequencing used peripheral blood mononuclear cells (PBMCs), collected at new diagnosis, from a patient treated with antithyroid drugs. This sequence originates from a woman in her 40s with Graves disease. This CDR3 reads CASSLGPGQGSPYEQYF. CDR3 DNA sequence: TGTGCCAGCAGCTTAGGCCCGGGACAGGGGTCTCCCTACGAGCAGTACTTC.